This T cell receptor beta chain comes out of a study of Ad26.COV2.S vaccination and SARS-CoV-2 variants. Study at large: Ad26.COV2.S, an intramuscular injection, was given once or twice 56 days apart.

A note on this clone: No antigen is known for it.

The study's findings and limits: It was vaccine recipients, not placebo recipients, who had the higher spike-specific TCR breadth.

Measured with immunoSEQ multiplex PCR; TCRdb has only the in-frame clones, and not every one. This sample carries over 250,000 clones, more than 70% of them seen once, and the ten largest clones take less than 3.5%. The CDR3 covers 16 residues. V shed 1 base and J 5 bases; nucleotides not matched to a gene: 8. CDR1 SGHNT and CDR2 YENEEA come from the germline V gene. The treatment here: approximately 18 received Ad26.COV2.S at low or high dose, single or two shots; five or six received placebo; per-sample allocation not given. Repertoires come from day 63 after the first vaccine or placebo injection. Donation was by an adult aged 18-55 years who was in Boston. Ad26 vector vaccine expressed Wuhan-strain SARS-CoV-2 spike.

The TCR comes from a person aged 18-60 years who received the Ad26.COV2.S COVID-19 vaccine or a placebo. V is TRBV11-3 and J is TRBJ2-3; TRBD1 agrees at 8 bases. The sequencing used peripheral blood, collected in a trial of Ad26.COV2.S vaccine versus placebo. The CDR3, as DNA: TGTGCCAGCAGCTTAGGCAGGGGGCCACGAGGAGATACGCAGTATTTT. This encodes CASSLGRGPRGDTQYF.